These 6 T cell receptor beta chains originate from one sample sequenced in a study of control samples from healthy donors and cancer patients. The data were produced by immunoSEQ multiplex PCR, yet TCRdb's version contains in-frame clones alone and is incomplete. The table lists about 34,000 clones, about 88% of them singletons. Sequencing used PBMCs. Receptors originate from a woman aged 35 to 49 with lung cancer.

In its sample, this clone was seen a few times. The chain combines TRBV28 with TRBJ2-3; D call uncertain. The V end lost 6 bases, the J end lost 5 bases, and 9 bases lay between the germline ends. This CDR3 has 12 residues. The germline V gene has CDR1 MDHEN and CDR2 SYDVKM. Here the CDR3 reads CASSRPEDTQYF. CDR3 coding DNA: TGTGCCAGCAGCCGTCCCGAAGATACGCAGTATTTT.

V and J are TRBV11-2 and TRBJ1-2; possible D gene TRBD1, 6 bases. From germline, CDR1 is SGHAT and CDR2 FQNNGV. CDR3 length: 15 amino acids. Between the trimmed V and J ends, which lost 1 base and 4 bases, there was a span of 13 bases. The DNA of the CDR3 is TGTGCCAGCAGCTTAGGTGGAACAGGGTTCTATGGCTACACCTTC. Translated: CASSLGGTGFYGYTF.

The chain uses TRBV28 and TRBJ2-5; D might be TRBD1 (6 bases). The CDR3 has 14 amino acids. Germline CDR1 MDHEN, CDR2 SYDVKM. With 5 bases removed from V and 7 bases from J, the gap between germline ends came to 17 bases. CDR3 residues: CASSPIIPRGTQYF. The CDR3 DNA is TGTGCCAGCAGTCCGATTATACCCAGGGGGACCCAGTACTTC.

CDR3 nucleotides: TGTGCCAGCAGCCCGACTAGCGGAACAGATACGCAGTATTTT. It translates to CASSPTSGTDTQYF. This rearrangement joins TRBV7-9 to TRBJ2-3; 9 bases agree with TRBD2. V was pared by 5 bases and J by 3 bases, with 3 bases of the junction left unmatched. Germline CDR1 is SEHNR and CDR2 is FQNEAQ (reference sequence). There are 14 residues in the CDR3. The full variable domain, rest sourced from reference TRBV7-9 and TRBJ2-3, is DTGVSQNPRHKITKRGQNVTFRCDPISEHNRLYWYRQTLGQGPEFLTYFQNEAQLEKSRLLSDRFSAERPKGSFSTLEIQRTEQGDSAMYLCASSPTSGTDTQYFGPGTRLTVL.

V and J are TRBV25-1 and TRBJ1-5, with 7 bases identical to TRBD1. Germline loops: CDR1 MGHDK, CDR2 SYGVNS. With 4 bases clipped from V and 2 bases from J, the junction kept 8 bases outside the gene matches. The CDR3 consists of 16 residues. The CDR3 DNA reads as TGTGCCAGCAGTGGAAGACAGGGAAGGGGCAATCAGCCCCAGCATTTT. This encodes CASSGRQGRGNQPQHF.

The CDR3 reads CASSHRTGRGQPQHF. Written as DNA, the CDR3 is TGTGCCAGCAGCCACCGAACAGGGAGGGGTCAGCCCCAGCATTTT. This chain joins TRBV16 and TRBJ1-5; D perhaps matches TRBD1 (6 bases). CDR1 is KGHSY and CDR2 is FQNENV in the germline V gene. The CDR3 totals 15 residues. V was cut by 3 bases and J by 6 bases, with 15 bases left in between.